This T cell receptor (beta chain) originates from a study of shared clonotypes between healthy human individuals. A word on this clone: Antigen: not known.

Healthy HIV-negative adults without recent acute infections or vaccinations served as donors. CD4+ cell separation produced CD45RA+ naive and CD45RA-negative memory subsets. Study-level points and caveats: In a handful of donors, roughly 5.2% of naive CD4 clonotypes appeared in common.

Sorted-subset replicate PCR reactions were performed with around 200 ng DNA, corresponding to some 32,000 T cell genomes. Produced via immunoSEQ multiplex PCR; TCRdb's table is partial and in-frame only. The sample records about 2.4 million clones, over 85% being singletons. This receptor was identified in a man between 18 and 35 years old in good health. Some clones in this sample may be carry-over from other donors' samples. The source material was naive CD4+ T cells from PBMCs. Subset reported: CD45RA+ positively selected.

CDR3 in amino acids: CASSPPGQRNTIYF. The DNA for the CDR3 is TGTGCCAGCAGCCCTCCGGGACAGAGAAACACCATATATTTT. The chain carries TRBV6-5 and TRBJ1-3; 7 bases agree with TRBD1. This CDR3 has 14 amino acids. Germline CDR1 MNHEY, CDR2 SVGAGI. Trimming cost V 6 bases and J 5 bases; bases outside gene matches: 7.